The entry that follows covers one T cell receptor (beta chain) sequence. The CDR3 length is 19 residues. V was trimmed by 5 bases and J by 1 base, leaving 24 bases between them. The V gene's germline CDR1 is MNHEY and CDR2 SMNVEV (reference sequence). The data were obtained in a study of blood T cell repertoires in COVID-19. Study context: Sites across the United States, Italy and Spain contributed samples from acute and convalescent COVID-19. PBMCs, B-cell-depleted T cells, or T cells were the source of the cDNA or gDNA that made up the material.

Original data processing: Amplification from reference gene primers served as the basis for estimated nucleated cell counts. Clones were sequenced by immunoSEQ multiplex PCR, and TCRdb holds only the in-frame ones, with some missing. V, J and clone size reflect that table, while D and trimming were determined from the DNA. The sample includes around 700,000 clones, over 80% of them seen just once. The sequencing input was peripheral blood. This receptor was obtained from a woman younger than 35 with acute or convalescent COVID-19. This chain connects TRBV27 to TRBJ1-5; possibly TRBD1 for D (5 bases). The CDR3 here is CASSNSENRRGRSNQPQHF. The CDR3 DNA sequence: TGTGCCAGCAGTAATAGTGAGAACAGGAGAGGAAGGAGCAATCAGCCCCAGCATTTT.